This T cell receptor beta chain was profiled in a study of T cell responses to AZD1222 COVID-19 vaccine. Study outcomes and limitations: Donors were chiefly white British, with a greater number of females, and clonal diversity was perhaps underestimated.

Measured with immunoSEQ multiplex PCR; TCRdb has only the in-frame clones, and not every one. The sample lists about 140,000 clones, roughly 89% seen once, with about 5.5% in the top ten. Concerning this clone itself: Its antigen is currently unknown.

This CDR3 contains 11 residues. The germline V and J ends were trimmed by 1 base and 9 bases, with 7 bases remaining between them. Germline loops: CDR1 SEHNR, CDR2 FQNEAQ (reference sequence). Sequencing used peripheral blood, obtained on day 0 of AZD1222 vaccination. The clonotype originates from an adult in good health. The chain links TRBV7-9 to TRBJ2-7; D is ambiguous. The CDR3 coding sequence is TGTGCCAGCAGCTTAGATGGGCTGCAGTACTTC. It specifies CASSLDGLQYF.